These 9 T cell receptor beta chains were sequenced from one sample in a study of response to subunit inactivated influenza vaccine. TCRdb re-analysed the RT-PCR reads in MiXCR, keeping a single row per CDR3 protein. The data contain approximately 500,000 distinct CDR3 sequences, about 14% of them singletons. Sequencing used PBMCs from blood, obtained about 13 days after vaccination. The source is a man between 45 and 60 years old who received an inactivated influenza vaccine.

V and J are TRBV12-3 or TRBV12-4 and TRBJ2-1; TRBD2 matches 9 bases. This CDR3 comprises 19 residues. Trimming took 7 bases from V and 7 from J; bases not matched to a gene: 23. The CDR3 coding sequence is TGTGCCAGCATCGCGGACAGGACCTGGGGGGCGGGAGGGTATAATGAGCAGTTCTTC. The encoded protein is CASIADRTWGAGGYNEQFF.

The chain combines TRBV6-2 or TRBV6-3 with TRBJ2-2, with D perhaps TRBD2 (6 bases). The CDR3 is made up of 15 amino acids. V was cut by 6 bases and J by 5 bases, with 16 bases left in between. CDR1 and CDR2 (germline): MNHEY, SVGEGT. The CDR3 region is CASRVNLARTGELFF. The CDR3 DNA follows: TGTGCCAGCAGGGTAAATCTAGCGCGGACCGGGGAGCTGTTTTTT.

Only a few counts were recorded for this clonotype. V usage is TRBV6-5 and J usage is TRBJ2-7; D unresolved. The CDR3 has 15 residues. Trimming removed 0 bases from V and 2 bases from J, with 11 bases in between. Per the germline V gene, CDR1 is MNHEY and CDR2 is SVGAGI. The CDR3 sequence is CASSYSGIQPYEQYF. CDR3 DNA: TGTGCCAGCAGTTACTCGGGGATCCAGCCCTACGAGCAGTACTTC.

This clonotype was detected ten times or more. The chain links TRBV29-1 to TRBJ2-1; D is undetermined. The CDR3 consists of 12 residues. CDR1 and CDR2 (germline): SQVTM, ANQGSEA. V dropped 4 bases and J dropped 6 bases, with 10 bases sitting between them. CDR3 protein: CSVVESRNEQFF. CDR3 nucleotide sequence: TGCAGCGTTGTAGAATCGCGCAATGAGCAGTTCTTC.

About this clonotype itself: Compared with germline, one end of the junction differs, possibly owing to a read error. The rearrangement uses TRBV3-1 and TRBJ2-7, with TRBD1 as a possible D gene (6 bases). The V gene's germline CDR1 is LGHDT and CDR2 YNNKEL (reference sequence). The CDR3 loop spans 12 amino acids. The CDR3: CASSHSTGPLGF. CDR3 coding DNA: TGTGCCAGCAGCCACTCGACAGGACCCCTGGGCTTC.

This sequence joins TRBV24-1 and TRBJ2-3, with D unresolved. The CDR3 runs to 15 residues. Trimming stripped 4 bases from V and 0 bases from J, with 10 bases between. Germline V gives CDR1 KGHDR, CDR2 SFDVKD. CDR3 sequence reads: CATSDGHTSTDTQYF. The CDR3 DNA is TGTGCCACCAGTGACGGGCACACTAGCACAGATACGCAGTATTTT.

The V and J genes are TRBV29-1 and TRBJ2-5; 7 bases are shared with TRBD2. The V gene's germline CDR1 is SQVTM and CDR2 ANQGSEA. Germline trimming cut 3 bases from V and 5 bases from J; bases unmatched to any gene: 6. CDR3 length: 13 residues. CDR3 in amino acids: CSVDFKGGETQYF. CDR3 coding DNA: TGCAGCGTTGATTTTAAGGGAGGGGAGACCCAGTACTTC.

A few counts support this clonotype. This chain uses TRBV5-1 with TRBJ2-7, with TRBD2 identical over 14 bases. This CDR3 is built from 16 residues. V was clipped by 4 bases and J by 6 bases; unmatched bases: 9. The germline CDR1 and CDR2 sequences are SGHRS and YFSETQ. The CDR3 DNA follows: TGCGCCAGCAGCGAGCGACCGGGACTAGCGGGAGCCGAGCAGTACTTC. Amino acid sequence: CASSERPGLAGAEQYF.

The CDR3 protein is CASSPLSGGPRWQFF. The CDR3 coding sequence is TGTGCCAGCAGCCCTCTCAGCGGGGGGCCCCGGTGGCAGTTCTTC. The chain employs TRBV7-9 and TRBJ2-1; 9 bases are a match to TRBD2. The length of the CDR3 is 15 residues. The trim removed 5 bases at V and 12 bases at J, leaving 14 bases unmatched. CDR1 SEHNR and CDR2 FQNEAQ come from the germline V gene (reference sequence).